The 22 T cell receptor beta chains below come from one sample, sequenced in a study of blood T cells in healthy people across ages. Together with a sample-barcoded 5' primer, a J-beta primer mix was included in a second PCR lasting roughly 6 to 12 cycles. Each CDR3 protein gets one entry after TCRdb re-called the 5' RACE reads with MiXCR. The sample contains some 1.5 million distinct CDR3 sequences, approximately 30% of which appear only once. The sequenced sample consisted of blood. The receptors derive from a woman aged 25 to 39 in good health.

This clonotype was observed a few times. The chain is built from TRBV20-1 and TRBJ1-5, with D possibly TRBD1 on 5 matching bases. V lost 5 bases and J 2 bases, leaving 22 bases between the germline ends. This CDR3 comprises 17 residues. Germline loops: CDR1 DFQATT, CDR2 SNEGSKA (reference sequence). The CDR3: CSAAPGLFDGGNQPQHF. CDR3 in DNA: TGCAGTGCTGCTCCGGGACTCTTCGATGGCGGCAATCAGCCCCAGCATTTT.

The CDR3 sequence: CASNSFVGDGGPYNEQFF. CDR3 coding DNA: TGTGCCAGCAACTCATTCGTAGGCGACGGGGGGCCTTACAATGAGCAGTTCTTC. The chain has TRBV12-3 or TRBV12-4 and TRBJ2-1; the D gene is possibly TRBD2 (7 bases). V was clipped by 7 bases and J by 4 bases, with 26 bases between them. The CDR3 covers 18 residues.

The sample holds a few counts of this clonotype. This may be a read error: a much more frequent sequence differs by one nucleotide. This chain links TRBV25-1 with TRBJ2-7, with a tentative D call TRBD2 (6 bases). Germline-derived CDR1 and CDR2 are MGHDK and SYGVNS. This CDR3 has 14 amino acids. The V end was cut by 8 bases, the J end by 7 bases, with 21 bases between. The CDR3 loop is CASRGSAQHGEQYF. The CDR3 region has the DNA TGTGCCAGCCGGGGGAGTGCACAGCACGGGGAGCAGTACTTC.

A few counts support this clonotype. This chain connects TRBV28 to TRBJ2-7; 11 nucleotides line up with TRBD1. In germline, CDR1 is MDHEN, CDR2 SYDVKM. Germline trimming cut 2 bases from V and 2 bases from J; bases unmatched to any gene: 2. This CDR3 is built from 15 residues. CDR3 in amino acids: CASSLTGQGAYEQYF. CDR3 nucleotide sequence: TGTGCCAGCAGTTTAACGGGACAGGGGGCCTACGAGCAGTACTTC.

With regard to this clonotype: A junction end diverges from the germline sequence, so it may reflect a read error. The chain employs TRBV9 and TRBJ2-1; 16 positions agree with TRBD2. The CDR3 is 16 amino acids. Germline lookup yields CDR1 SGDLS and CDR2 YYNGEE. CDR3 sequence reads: CASSVTGLAGGHGQFF. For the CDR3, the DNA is TGTGCTAGCAGCGTCACGGGACTAGCGGGAGGGCATGGGCAGTTCTTC.

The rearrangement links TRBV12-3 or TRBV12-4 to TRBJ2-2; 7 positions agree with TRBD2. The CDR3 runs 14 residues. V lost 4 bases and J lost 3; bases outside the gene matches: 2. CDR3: CASSWGGYTGELFF. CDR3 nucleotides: TGTGCCAGCAGTTGGGGGGGGTACACCGGGGAGCTGTTTTTT.

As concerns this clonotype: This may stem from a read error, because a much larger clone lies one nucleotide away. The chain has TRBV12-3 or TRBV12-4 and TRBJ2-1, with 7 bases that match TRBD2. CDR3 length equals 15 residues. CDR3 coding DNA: TGTACCAGCAGGTTGAGCGGGAAGGAGTGGAATGAGCAGTTCTTC. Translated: CTSRLSGKEWNEQFF.

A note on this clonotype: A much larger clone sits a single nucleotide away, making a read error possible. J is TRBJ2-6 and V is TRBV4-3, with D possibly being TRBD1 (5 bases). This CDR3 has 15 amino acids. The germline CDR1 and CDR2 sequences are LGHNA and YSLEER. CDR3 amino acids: CASSPGISGANVRTF. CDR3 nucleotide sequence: TGCGCCAGCAGCCCTGGGATCTCTGGGGCCAACGTCCGGACTTTC.

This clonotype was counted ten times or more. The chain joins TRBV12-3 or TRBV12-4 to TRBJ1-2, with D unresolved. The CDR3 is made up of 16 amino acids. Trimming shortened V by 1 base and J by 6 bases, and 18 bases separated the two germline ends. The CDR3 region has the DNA TGTGCCAGCAGTTTAGGGGCGATCGTCTCCCTAGATGGCTACACCTTC. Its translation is CASSLGAIVSLDGYTF.

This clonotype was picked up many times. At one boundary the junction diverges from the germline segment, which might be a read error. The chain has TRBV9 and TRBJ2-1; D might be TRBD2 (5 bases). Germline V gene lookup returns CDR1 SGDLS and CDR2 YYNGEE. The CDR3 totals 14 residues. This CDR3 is CASSVDVMYNEQFF. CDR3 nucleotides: TGTGCCAGTAGCGTAGATGTGATGTACAATGAGCAGTTCTTC.

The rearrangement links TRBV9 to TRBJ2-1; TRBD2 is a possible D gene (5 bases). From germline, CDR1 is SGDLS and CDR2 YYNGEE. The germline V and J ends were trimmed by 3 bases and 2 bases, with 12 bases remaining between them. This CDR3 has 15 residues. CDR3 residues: CASSASGIAYNEQFF. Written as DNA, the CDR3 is TGTGCCAGCAGCGCCTCCGGGATTGCCTACAATGAGCAGTTCTTC.

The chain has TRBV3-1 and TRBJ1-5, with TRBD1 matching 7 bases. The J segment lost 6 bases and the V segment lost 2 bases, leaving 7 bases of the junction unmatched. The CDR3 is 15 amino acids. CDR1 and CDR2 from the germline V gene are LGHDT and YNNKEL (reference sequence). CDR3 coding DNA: TGTGCCAGCAGCCAACTGACAGGGATGGGTCAGCCCCAGCATTTT. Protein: CASSQLTGMGQPQHF.

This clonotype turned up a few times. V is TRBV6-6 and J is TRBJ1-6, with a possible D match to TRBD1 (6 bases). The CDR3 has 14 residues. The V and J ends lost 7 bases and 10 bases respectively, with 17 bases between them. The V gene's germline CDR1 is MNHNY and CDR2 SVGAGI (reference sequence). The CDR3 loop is CASMDQGSASPLHF. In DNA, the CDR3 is TGTGCCAGCATGGATCAGGGGAGTGCATCACCCCTCCACTTT.

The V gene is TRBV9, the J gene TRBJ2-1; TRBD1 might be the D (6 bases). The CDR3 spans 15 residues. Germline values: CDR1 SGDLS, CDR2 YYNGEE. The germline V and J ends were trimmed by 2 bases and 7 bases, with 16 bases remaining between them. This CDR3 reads CASSVLGRGGNEQFF. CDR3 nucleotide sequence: TGTGCCAGCAGCGTCCTGGGCAGGGGCGGGAATGAGCAGTTCTTC.

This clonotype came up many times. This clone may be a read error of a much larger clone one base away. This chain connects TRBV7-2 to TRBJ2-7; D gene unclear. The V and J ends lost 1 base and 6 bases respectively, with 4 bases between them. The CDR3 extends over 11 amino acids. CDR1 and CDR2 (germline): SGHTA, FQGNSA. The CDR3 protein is CASSLVVEQYF. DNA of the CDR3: TGTGCCAGCAGCTTAGTCGTCGAGCAGTACTTC.

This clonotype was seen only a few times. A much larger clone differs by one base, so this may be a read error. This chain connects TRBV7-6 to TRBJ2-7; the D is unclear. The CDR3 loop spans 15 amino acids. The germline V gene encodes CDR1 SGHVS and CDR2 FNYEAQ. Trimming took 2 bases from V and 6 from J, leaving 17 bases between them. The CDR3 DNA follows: TGTGCCAGCAGCTTAACGACAAAGACCTGTAGCGAGCAGTACTTC. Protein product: CASSLTTKTCSEQYF.

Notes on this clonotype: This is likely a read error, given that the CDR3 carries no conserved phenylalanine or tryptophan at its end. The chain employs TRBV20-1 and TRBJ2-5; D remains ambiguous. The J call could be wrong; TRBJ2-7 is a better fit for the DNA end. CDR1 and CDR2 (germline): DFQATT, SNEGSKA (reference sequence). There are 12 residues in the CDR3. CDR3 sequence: CSATLRGYEQYL. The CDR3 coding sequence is TGCAGTGCTACCCTCAGAGGCTACGAGCAGTACTTA.

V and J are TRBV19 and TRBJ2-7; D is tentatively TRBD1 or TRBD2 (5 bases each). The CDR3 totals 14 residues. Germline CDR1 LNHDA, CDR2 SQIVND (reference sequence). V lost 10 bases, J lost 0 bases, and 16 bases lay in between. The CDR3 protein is CATPRGGSSYEQYF. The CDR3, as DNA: TGTGCCACCCCACGGGGCGGGTCCTCCTACGAGCAGTACTTC.

CDR3 loop: CASSTQGGGQPQHF. The CDR3 coding sequence is TGTGCCAGTAGTACCCAGGGAGGTGGTCAGCCCCAGCATTTT. J is TRBJ1-5 and V is TRBV19; D might be TRBD1 (5 bases). Germline V gene data show CDR1 as LNHDA and CDR2 as SQIVND (reference sequence). There are 14 residues in the CDR3. V gave up 4 bases and J gave up 6 bases, with 13 bases separating them.

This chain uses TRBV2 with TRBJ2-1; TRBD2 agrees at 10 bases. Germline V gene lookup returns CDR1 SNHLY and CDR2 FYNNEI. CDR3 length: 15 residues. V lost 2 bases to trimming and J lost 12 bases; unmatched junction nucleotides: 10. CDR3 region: CASSELLAGVGLQFF. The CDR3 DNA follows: TGTGCCAGCAGTGAACTCCTAGCGGGGGTTGGGTTGCAGTTCTTC.

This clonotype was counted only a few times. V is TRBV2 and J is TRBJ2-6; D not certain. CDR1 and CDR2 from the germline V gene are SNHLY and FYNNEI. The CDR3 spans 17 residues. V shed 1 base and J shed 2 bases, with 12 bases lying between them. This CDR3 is CASSEDGVLAGANVLTF. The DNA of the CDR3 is TGTGCCAGCAGTGAAGATGGGGTGTTGGCTGGGGCCAACGTCCTGACTTTC.

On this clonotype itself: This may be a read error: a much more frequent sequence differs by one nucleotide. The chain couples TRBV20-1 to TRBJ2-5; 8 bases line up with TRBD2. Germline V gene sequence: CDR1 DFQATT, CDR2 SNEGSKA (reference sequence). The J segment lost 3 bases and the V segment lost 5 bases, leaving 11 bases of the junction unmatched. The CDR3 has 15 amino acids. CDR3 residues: CSAGDGTSNEETQYF. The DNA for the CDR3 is TGCAGTGCTGGTGATGGGACTAGTAACGAAGAGACCCAGTACTTC.